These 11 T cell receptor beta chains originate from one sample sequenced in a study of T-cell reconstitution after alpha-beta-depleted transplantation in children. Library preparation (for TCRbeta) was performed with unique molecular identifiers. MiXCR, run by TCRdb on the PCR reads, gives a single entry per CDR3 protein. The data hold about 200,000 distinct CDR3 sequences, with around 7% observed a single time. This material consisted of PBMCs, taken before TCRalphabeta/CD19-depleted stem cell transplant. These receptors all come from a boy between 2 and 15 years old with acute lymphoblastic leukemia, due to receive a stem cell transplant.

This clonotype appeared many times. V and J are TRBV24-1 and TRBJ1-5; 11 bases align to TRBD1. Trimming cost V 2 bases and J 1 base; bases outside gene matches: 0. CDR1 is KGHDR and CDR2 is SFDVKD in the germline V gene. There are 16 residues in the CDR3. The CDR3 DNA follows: TGTGCCACCAGTGATTGGGACAGGGGGAGCAATCAGCCCCAGCATTTT. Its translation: CATSDWDRGSNQPQHF.

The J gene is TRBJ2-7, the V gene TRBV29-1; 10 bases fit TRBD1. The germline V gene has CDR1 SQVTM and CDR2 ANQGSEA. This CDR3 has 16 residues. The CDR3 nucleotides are TGCCGATACCGGGACAGGGGAGGGCGGCGGATCTACGAGCAGTACTTC. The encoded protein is CRYRDRGGRRIYEQYF.

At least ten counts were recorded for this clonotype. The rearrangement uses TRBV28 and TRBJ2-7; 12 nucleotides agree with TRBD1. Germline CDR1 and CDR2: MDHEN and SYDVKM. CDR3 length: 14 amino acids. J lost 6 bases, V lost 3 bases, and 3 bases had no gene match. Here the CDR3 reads CASSFLGQGAEQYF. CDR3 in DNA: TGTGCCAGCAGTTTCTTGGGACAGGGGGCCGAGCAGTACTTC.

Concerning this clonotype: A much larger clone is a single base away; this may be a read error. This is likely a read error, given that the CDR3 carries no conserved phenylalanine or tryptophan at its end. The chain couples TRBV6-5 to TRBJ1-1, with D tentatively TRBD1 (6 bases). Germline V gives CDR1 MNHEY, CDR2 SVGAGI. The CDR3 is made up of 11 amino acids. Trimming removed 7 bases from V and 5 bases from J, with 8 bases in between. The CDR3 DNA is TGTGCCAGCACCACAGGGACTGAAGCTTTCATT. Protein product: CASTTGTEAFI.

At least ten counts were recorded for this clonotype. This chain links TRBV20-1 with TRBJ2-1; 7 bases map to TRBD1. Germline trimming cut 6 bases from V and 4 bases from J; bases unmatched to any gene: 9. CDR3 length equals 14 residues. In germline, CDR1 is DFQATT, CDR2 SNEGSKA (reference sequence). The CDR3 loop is CSARSGQTYNEQFF. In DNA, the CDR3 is TGCAGTGCGCGGTCGGGACAGACTTACAATGAGCAGTTCTTC.

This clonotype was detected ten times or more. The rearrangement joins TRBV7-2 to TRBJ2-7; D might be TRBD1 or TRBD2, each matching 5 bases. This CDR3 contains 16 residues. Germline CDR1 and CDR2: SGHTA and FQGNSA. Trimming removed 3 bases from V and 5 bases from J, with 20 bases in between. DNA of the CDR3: TGTGCCAGCAGCTTTGGGGGAAACGGAGGATGGGACGAGCAGTACTTC. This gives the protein CASSFGGNGGWDEQYF.

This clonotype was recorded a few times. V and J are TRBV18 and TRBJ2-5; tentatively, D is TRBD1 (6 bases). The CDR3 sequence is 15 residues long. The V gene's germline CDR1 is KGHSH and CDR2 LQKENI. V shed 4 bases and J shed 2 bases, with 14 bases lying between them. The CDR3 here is CASSQNRDNQETQYF. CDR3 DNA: TGTGCCAGCTCACAAAACCGGGACAATCAAGAGACCCAGTACTTC. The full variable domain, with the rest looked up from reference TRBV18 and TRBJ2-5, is NAGVMQNPRHLVRRRGQEARLRCSPMKGHSHVYWYRQLPEEGLKFMVYLQKENIIDESGMPKERFSAEFPKEGPSILRIQQVVRGDSAAYFCASSQNRDNQETQYFGPGTRLLVL.

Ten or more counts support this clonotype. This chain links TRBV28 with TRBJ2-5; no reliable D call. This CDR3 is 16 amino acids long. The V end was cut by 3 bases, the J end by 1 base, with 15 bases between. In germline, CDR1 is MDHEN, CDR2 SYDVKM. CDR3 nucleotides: TGTGCCAGCAGTTTTGGGCGACACGTCAGCCAAGAGACCCAGTACTTC. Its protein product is CASSFGRHVSQETQYF.

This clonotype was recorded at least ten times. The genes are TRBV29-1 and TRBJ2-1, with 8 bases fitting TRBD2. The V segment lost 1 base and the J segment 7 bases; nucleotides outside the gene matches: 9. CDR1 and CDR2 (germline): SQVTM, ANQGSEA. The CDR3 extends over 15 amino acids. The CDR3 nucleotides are TGCAGCGTTGAAGGGTATCGGGGGGGGCAGAATGAGCAGTTCTTC. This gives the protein CSVEGYRGGQNEQFF.

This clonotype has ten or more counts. The CDR3 protein is CSASMGNQPQHF. CDR3 in DNA: TGCAGTGCTAGTATGGGCAATCAGCCCCAGCATTTT. This chain joins TRBV20-1 and TRBJ1-5; no reliable D call. Trimming stripped 3 bases from V and 2 bases from J, with 5 bases between. The CDR3 covers 12 residues. Germline V CDR1 and CDR2: DFQATT, SNEGSKA (reference sequence).

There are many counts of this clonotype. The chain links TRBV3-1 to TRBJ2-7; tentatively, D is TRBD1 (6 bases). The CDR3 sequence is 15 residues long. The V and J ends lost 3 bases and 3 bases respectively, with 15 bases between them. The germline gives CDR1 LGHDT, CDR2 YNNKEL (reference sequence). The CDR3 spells CASSQSFGGGYEQYF. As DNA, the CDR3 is TGTGCCAGCAGCCAGTCTTTTGGGGGCGGCTACGAGCAGTACTTC.